Shown below are 25 T cell receptor beta chains from a single sample sequenced in a study of T cell responses to AZD1222 COVID-19 vaccine. Sequenced by immunoSEQ multiplex PCR; TCRdb stores in-frame clones only, minus some. Seen here are some 100,000 clones, more than 85% observed once, and the top ten hold about 15%. Sequenced here: peripheral blood, sampled on day 0 of AZD1222 vaccination. These receptors were taken from an adult in good health.

This chain links TRBV2 with TRBJ1-6; D remains unclear. Trimming pared 4 bases from V and 4 bases from J, leaving 17 bases between. This CDR3 contains 17 residues. From germline, CDR1 is SNHLY and CDR2 FYNNEI. The CDR3 sequence is CASSGTSSGSYNSPLHF. The CDR3 DNA is TGTGCCAGCAGTGGTACTTCGTCGGGATCTTATAATTCACCCCTCCACTTT.

The chain joins TRBV5-5 to TRBJ2-7, with D hard to call. V lost 3 bases to trimming and J lost 1 base, with 11 bases between them. Germline CDR1 is SGHKS and CDR2 is YYEKEE (reference sequence). CDR3 length: 14 amino acids. Here the CDR3 DNA reads TGTGCCAGCAGCTCCGGGCCGCGATCCTACGAGCAGTACTTC. It codes for CASSSGPRSYEQYF.

The rearrangement uses TRBV6-6 and TRBJ1-4, with D tentatively TRBD1 (5 bases). The CDR3 covers 16 residues. CDR1 and CDR2 from the germline V gene are MNHNY and SVGAGI (reference sequence). V was trimmed by 6 bases and J by 5 bases, leaving 19 bases between them. Here the CDR3 reads CASRPTRDGLNEKLFF. In nucleotides, the CDR3 is TGTGCCAGCAGACCGACACGGGACGGATTGAATGAAAAACTGTTTTTT.

This chain joins TRBV4-1 and TRBJ2-7; D gene unclear. Trimming stripped 4 bases from V and 3 bases from J, with 16 bases between. The CDR3 covers 15 residues. Germline CDR1 MGHRA, CDR2 YSYEKL. Here the CDR3 reads CASSPLKGVIYEQYF. CDR3 sequence (DNA): TGCGCCAGCAGCCCTCTTAAGGGTGTAATCTACGAGCAGTACTTC.

The rearrangement links TRBV2 to TRBJ1-5, with D possibly being TRBD1 (5 bases). Germline loops: CDR1 SNHLY, CDR2 FYNNEI. Trimming took off 7 bases at V and 7 bases at J, with 14 bases between the two ends. The CDR3 has 13 residues. CDR3: CASIGAPGQPQHF. DNA of the CDR3: TGTGCCAGCATAGGGGCCCCCGGGCAGCCCCAGCATTTT. Filled out from reference TRBV2 and TRBJ1-5, the complete variable domain reads EPEVTQTPSHQVTQMGQEVILRCVPISNHLYFYWYRQILGQKVEFLVSFYNNEISEKSEIFDDQFSVERPDGSNFTLKIRSTKLEDSAMYFCASIGAPGQPQHFGDGTRLSIL.

The chain recombines TRBV28 with TRBJ1-2; 11 nucleotides match TRBD1. J was trimmed by 4 bases and V by 8 bases; bases with no gene match: 9. This CDR3 spans 15 amino acids. Looked up from germline, CDR1 is MDHEN and CDR2 is SYDVKM. CDR3 residues: CASSGPGQGGYGYTF. DNA of the CDR3: TGTGCCAGCTCAGGCCCGGGACAGGGGGGCTATGGCTACACCTTC.

This clone was detected only once. The rearrangement joins TRBV7-9 to TRBJ1-5; tentative D call: TRBD1 (5 bases). CDR1 SEHNR and CDR2 FQNEAQ come from the germline V gene (reference sequence). This CDR3 is built from 15 residues. With 5 bases removed from V and 2 bases from J, the gap between germline ends came to 13 bases. CDR3 amino acids: CASSPPGGGNQPQHF. For the CDR3, the DNA is TGTGCCAGCAGCCCCCCGGGGGGAGGCAATCAGCCCCAGCATTTT.

The rearrangement joins TRBV4-2 to TRBJ1-2; no definite D call. V was trimmed by 0 bases and J by 1 base, leaving 9 bases between them. The CDR3 runs 15 residues. Germline V gene sequence: CDR1 LGHNA, CDR2 YNFKEQ. This chain's CDR3 is CASSQDGQSNYGYTF. CDR3 in DNA: TGTGCCAGCAGCCAAGACGGCCAGAGTAACTATGGCTACACCTTC.

The chain has TRBV7-7 and TRBJ2-2; TRBD1 might be the D (6 bases). Trimming shortened V by 2 bases and J by 2 bases, and 9 bases separated the two germline ends. Germline CDR1 reads SSHAT; CDR2 reads FNYEAQ (reference sequence). The CDR3 is made up of 15 amino acids. Here the CDR3 DNA reads TGTGCCAGCAGCTTACGTGGGGGCAACACCGGGGAGCTGTTTTTT. Its protein is CASSLRGGNTGELFF.

This clone was observed a handful of times. V gene TRBV3-1 (or the pseudogene TRBV3-2) combines with J gene TRBJ1-4; possible D gene TRBD1, 6 bases. V was clipped by 4 bases and J by 3 bases, with 12 bases between them. The V gene's germline CDR1 is LGHDT and CDR2 YNNKEL (reference sequence). The CDR3 has 15 residues. The CDR3 DNA reads as TGTGCCAGCAGCCCCCCAGGGGCGGCTAATGAAAAACTGTTTTTT. It yields the protein CASSPPGAANEKLFF.

A remark on this clone: In the same sample, other DNA sequences code for this CDR3. The genes are TRBV10-3 and TRBJ1-1, with D maybe TRBD1 (6 bases). The length of the CDR3 is 13 residues. V gave up 6 bases and J gave up 0 bases, with 8 bases separating them. Germline CDR1 reads ENHRY; CDR2 reads SYGVKD. In nucleotides, the CDR3 is TGTGCCATCAGGACAGGATTGAACACTGAAGCTTTCTTT. Its protein is CAIRTGLNTEAFF.

This rearrangement joins TRBV19 to TRBJ1-1; maybe TRBD1 (5 bases). Germline assignment: CDR1 LNHDA and CDR2 SQIVND (reference sequence). The V end was cut by 3 bases, the J end by 4 bases, with 15 bases between. There are 15 residues in the CDR3. The CDR3 bases are TGTGCCAGTAGTATGCGGGCAGGGCGCGGCACTGAAGCTTTCTTT. It translates to CASSMRAGRGTEAFF.

This chain connects TRBV5-4 to TRBJ1-2; tentatively, D is TRBD1 (6 bases). The CDR3 spans 13 residues. Trimming left V 0 bases short and J 8 bases short, with 11 bases between. Germline V gene lookup returns CDR1 SGHNT and CDR2 YYREEE (reference sequence). As DNA, the CDR3 is TGTGCCAGCAGCTTGGCGGGGGCTCGGGGCTACACCTTC. Protein sequence: CASSLAGARGYTF.

The DNA for the CDR3 is TGTGCCAGCAGTTTTCCCCGGGACGGCTCTACTACCAACTATGGCTACACCTTC. Translating gives CASSFPRDGSTTNYGYTF. The rearrangement uses TRBV28 and TRBJ1-2, with D possibly being TRBD1 (5 bases). The germline V and J ends were trimmed by 3 bases and 2 bases, with 22 bases remaining between them. The CDR3 extends over 18 amino acids. The germline V gene has CDR1 MDHEN and CDR2 SYDVKM.

The chain has TRBV7-3 and TRBJ2-2, with D unresolved. The CDR3 covers 13 residues. Trimming removed 2 bases from V and 6 bases from J, with 7 bases in between. The germline V gene has CDR1 SGHTA and CDR2 FQGTGA. The CDR3 DNA sequence: TGTGCCAGCAGCTTATCAGGCTCCGGGGAGCTGTTTTTT. Translation gives CASSLSGSGELFF. The full variable domain, in which reference TRBV7-3 and TRBJ2-2 provide the parts outside the CDR3, is GAGVSQTPSNKVTEKGKYVELRCDPISGHTALYWYRQSLGQGPEFLIYFQGTGAADDSGLPNDRFFAVRPEGSVSTLKIQRTERGDSAVYLCASSLSGSGELFFGEGSRLTVL.

This clone occurred once. The CDR3 reads CASRDLGQGNYEQYF. In nucleotides, the CDR3 is TGTGCCAGCAGGGATCTGGGACAGGGGAACTACGAGCAGTACTTC. The chain combines TRBV7-8 with TRBJ2-7; 10 bases fit TRBD1. CDR1 and CDR2 from the germline V gene are SGHVS and FQNEAQ. With V trimmed by 6 bases and J by 3 bases, 8 bases remained unmatched. The CDR3 loop spans 15 amino acids.

J is TRBJ2-5 and V is TRBV11-2; 8 bases are shared with TRBD2. With 1 base clipped from V and 5 bases from J, the junction kept 3 bases outside the gene matches. In germline, CDR1 is SGHAT, CDR2 FQNNGV. The CDR3 is made up of 14 amino acids. CDR3 region: CASSLGPGGETQYF. The CDR3 coding sequence is TGTGCCAGCAGCTTAGGGCCGGGAGGGGAGACCCAGTACTTC.

V and J are TRBV28 and TRBJ1-1; the match to TRBD1 covers 8 bases. Per germline, CDR1 MDHEN and CDR2 SYDVKM. J lost 0 bases, V lost 5 bases, and 2 bases had no gene match. CDR3 length: 14 residues. CDR3 in amino acids: CASSPTGVNTEAFF. The CDR3, as DNA: TGTGCCAGCAGTCCGACAGGGGTGAACACTGAAGCTTTCTTT.

This chain uses TRBV27 with TRBJ2-7; 8 nucleotides agree with TRBD2. The CDR3 is 12 residues long. Trimming removed 8 bases from V and 9 bases from J; junction bases left unmatched: 9. The germline V gene encodes CDR1 MNHEY and CDR2 SMNVEV (reference sequence). DNA for the CDR3: TGTGCCAGCTTTTCCATAGCGGGGCTGCAGTACTTC. It is translated as CASFSIAGLQYF.

The CDR3 DNA is TGTGCCAGCAGTTTGGGGGGACATTATCAGCCCCAGCATTTT. Translated, it gives CASSLGGHYQPQHF. The chain has TRBV28 and TRBJ1-5; TRBD1 might be the D (6 bases). CDR3 length: 14 residues. With 3 bases removed from V and 5 bases from J, the gap between germline ends came to 11 bases. The germline CDR1 and CDR2 sequences are MDHEN and SYDVKM.

The chain employs TRBV5-1 and TRBJ2-7, with 9 nucleotides matching TRBD2. This CDR3 contains 20 residues. J lost 4 bases, V lost 1 base, and 21 bases had no gene match. Germline CDR1 is SGHRS and CDR2 is YFSETQ. As DNA, the CDR3 is TGCGCCAGCAGCTTGATTTGGGGACCGCGGGAGGGCCCTCGGGAATACGAGCAGTACTTC. Translation gives CASSLIWGPREGPREYEQYF.

This clone was observed a handful of times. The rearrangement uses TRBV7-8 and TRBJ2-7; 9 nucleotides line up with TRBD1. This CDR3 has 13 residues. J was trimmed by 3 bases and V by 5 bases; bases with no gene match: 2. Germline-derived CDR1 and CDR2 are SGHVS and FQNEAQ. CDR3 DNA: TGTGCCAGCAGCCCGGGACAGGGCTACGAGCAGTACTTC. Translated: CASSPGQGYEQYF.

The rearrangement links TRBV7-3 to TRBJ1-1, with a possible D match to TRBD1 (5 bases). Germline CDR1 reads SGHTA; CDR2 reads FQGTGA. The ends were cut back, 5 bases at V and 3 bases at J, with 10 bases in the middle. The CDR3 contains 13 residues. The CDR3 sequence is CASSTRRDTEAFF. The CDR3 DNA reads as TGTGCCAGCAGCACCCGCAGGGACACTGAAGCTTTCTTT.

This chain uses TRBV4-1 with TRBJ1-2; no definite D call. Germline V gene lookup returns CDR1 MGHRA and CDR2 YSYEKL. V gave up 0 bases and J gave up 4 bases, with 12 bases separating them. CDR3 length equals 15 residues. The CDR3 is CASSQDESRIYGYTF. Here the CDR3 DNA reads TGCGCCAGCAGCCAAGATGAGTCCAGGATCTATGGCTACACCTTC.

The rearrangement links TRBV27 to TRBJ2-1; TRBD2 matches at 12 bases. The CDR3 covers 15 residues. Trimming at V came to 3 bases and at J to 4 bases, leaving 1 base not matched to a gene. CDR1 is MNHEY, CDR2 SMNVEV, per germline (reference sequence). The CDR3 is CASSFLAGGYNEQFF. For the CDR3, the DNA is TGTGCCAGCAGTTTTCTAGCGGGAGGGTACAATGAGCAGTTCTTC.